This TCR beta chain was observed in a study of spatial heterogeneity in lung cancer (dated by TCRdb to the late 2010s). A note on the overall study: More beta-chain than alpha-chain transcripts were consistently detected, likely reflecting higher beta-chain transcript abundance. In the raw uncorrected reads, each unique combination of TCR and UMI appeared on average more than ten times. In non-small cell lung cancer, the study quantitatively compared TCR alpha and beta repertoires across several tumor regions, matched nontumor lung, and blood. Nonsynonymous mutation counts, determined by whole-exome sequencing of tumor tissue, were related to features of the TCR repertoire. Both alpha and beta chains were TCR-sequenced in around 230 tumor regions, roughly 70 matched nontumor lung samples and roughly 54 PBMC samples obtained at surgery.

V is shortened by 6 bases, J by 5 bases, and the region joining them spans 13 bases. CDR1 and CDR2, looked up from the germline V gene (reference sequence), are MNHNY and SVGAGI. The CDR3, from cysteine to phenylalanine, totals 14 residues. The sequence is cut down to CDR3 DNA, 42 bases in frame from base 1. Overall results and qualifications from the work: Additional single-cell paired TCR alpha and beta sequencing was considered necessary to confirm, at a functional level, the hypothesis that regional TCRs recognize regional mutations.

Explained via the paper, the time point label denotes: sample taken at primary tumor resection. The donors were some 70 patients from the lung TRACERx cohort who had early-stage, untreated non-small cell lung cancer. Whole RNA extracted from tumor and nontumor lung tissue, or from cryopreserved PBMC samples, was used for TCR sequencing without cell sorting. Patients were selected for TCR sequencing only if sufficient RNA was available from at least two tumor regions. Before being selected, tumor and adjacent nontumor lung specimens were reviewed by a lung pathologist. Libraries were built with 5' RACE. Sequencing relied on a NextSeq 500. The TCR library protocol attached a unique molecular identifier to each TCR cDNA molecule to allow correction of PCR and sequencing errors. In the source study's methods: TCR identification, UMI-based error correction and CDR3 extraction were all carried out with Decombinator tools. Expanded TCRs were defined as those above a frequency of 2 per 1,000, corresponding to the top 1% of the tumor frequency distribution. Renyi diversity was calculated using the R vegan package after each repertoire was subsampled 100 times to 5,000 TCRs. CDR3 similarity networks were constructed using string-kernel similarity of amino acid triplets, with links drawn between CDR3s whose pairwise similarity was above 0.82. TCRdb applied fastp at Q25 and MiXCR to the public reads, then kept only in-frame beta chains. Rows matching on CDR3 protein sequence are summarized as one entry with the most common DNA and genes. The authors' filters were not applied to this entry. In this sample the table shows about 8,000 distinct CDR3 sequences, approximately 9.8% of which occur a single time. The ten largest clones take up 24% of the sample.

This clonotype appeared many times. Its antigen remains unidentified. No base quality values were provided; no much bigger clone lies one nucleotide off. Sequenced material: normal lung tissue next to the tumor, taken at surgery. Here the chain combines TRBV6-6 and TRBJ2-2, with the D gene possibly TRBD1 or TRBD2, each one fitting 7 bases. This clonotype originated in a male donor with early-stage non-small cell lung cancer. The nucleotide sequence is TGTGCCAGCAGCGTCAGGGGGGGAACCGGGGAGCTGTTTTTT. Its translation is CASSVRGGTGELFF.